This TCR beta chain was observed in a study of blood T cells in healthy people across ages. The CDR3 sequence is 15 residues long. Between the trimmed V and J ends, which lost 0 bases and 3 bases, there was a span of 12 bases. Germline CDR1 is LGHNA and CDR2 is YNFKEQ. A J-beta primer mix and a sample-barcoded 5' primer were used in a second PCR of roughly 6 to 12 cycles. Carrying 12 random nucleotides, a template-switch adaptor labeled each individual cDNA molecule. In TCRdb, the 5' RACE reads were re-called with MiXCR into one record per CDR3 protein. The sample shows over a million distinct CDR3 sequences, roughly 40% of them seen only once. This clonotype was recorded a few times.

Sequencing input: blood. The sequence was collected from a young woman in good health. This chain joins TRBV4-2 and TRBJ2-7; D is perhaps TRBD1 (5 bases). This chain's CDR3 is CASSQDLTGGYEQYF. CDR3 sequence (DNA): TGTGCCAGCAGCCAAGATTTAACAGGTGGCTACGAGCAGTACTTC.